This T cell receptor beta chain was profiled in a study of cytomegalovirus exposure and HLA in healthy donors. The data were produced by immunoSEQ multiplex PCR, yet TCRdb's version contains in-frame clones alone and is incomplete. The data contain about 110,000 clones, about 87% of them singletons. On this clone itself: As yet, its antigen is unknown.

Trimming took off 0 bases at V and 8 bases at J, with 8 bases between the two ends. The CDR3 extends over 13 amino acids. CDR1 and CDR2 from the germline V gene are SGHNT and YENEEA. Findings and limits, study-wide: Clusters of TCRs from the first cohort tended to co-occur in the 100 to 150 validation repertoires (as a later analysis found).

The J gene is TRBJ2-4, the V gene TRBV11-3; D is ambiguous. The sequencing sample was made of PBMCs. This TCR came from a young woman in good health and CMV-seropositive. Here the CDR3 reads CASSLDLSDIQYF. The CDR3 DNA reads TGTGCCAGCAGCTTAGACCTATCGGACATTCAGTACTTC.